A selection of T cell receptor beta chains follows, all from one sample in a study of identical twins. From the 5' RACE reads, TCRdb called clonotypes with MiXCR, one entry per CDR3 protein. Of about 1.7 million distinct CDR3 sequences in the sample, under 35% were seen once. Sample: cord blood. Source of these receptors: a newborn girl in good health. Both conserved end residues are part of each CDR3. A D gene is named only where the DNA matches it firmly. Expanded clones are given a class, and other clones once, few, many or no size at all.

cdr3_nt cdr3_aa d_call v_call clone_size j_call
TGTGCCAGCAGGTTAAACAGGGACTACACTGAAGCTTTCTTT CASRLNRDYTEAFF . TRBV6-6 . TRBJ1-1
TGTGCCAGCAGCCAAGGGGGCGGCTCCTACGAGCAGTACTTC CASSQGGGSYEQYF . TRBV3-1 many TRBJ2-7
TGTGCCAGCTCGCTGGATATCAGGCTTGGAGAAAAACTGTTTTTT CASSLDIRLGEKLFF . TRBV18 few TRBJ1-4
TGCAGTGCTAGCCCTTCTGGAGGGATCTATGGCTACACCTTC CSASPSGGIYGYTF . TRBV20-1 . TRBJ1-2
TGTGCCAGCAGCCTACCGGTGGGCGGCCCGGAGACTAGCACAGATACGCAGTATTTT CASSLPVGGPETSTDTQYF . TRBV7-9 once TRBJ2-3
TGTGCCAGCAGCTTGATAGGGGCGCGGGGCACTGAAGCTTTCTTT CASSLIGARGTEAFF . TRBV5-8 . TRBJ1-1
TGCGCCAGCAGCCAATACCCCGTTTCGGGGAACAATGAGCGGTTCTTC CASSQYPVSGNNERFF . TRBV4-1 . TRBJ2-1
TGTGCCAGCAGCTTAGACCGATGGGGTGATTCGCCCCTCCACTTT CASSLDRWGDSPLHF . TRBV11-1 . TRBJ1-6
TGTGCCAGCAGTTCGACAGGACTGTTTCAGCATTTT CASSSTGLFQHF . TRBV6-5 many TRBJ1-5
TGTGCCAGCAGCTCCCTAACTAGCGTCCCGACAAAGGGGGGCACCGGGGAGCTGTTTTTT CASSSLTSVPTKGGTGELFF . TRBV7-8 once TRBJ2-2
TGCAGTGCTAGAGGACTAGTCATCTACGAGCAGTACTTC CSARGLVIYEQYF . TRBV20-1 . TRBJ2-7
TGTGCCAGCAGTCGCCCCGGACAGGGCCCCAATCAGCCCCAGCATTTT CASSRPGQGPNQPQHF TRBD1 TRBV28 once TRBJ1-5
TGTGCCAGCAGACCAGGGTGGGCGTACTCCTACAATGAGCAGTTCTTC CASRPGWAYSYNEQFF . TRBV6-2/TRBV6-3 . TRBJ2-1
TGTGCCAGCAGCCAAGATGGGAACCCGGGACTACAAGAGACCCAGTACTTC CASSQDGNPGLQETQYF TRBD2 TRBV4-2 few TRBJ2-5